This TCR beta chain was identified in a study of OX40 agonist ivuxolimab in advanced cancers. Method: immunoSEQ multiplex PCR; TCRdb's copy keeps in-frame clones and lacks some. The sample contains about 45,000 clones, approximately 91% of which appear only once. The sequence was obtained from an adult with an advanced solid tumor such as melanoma, head and neck, liver or kidney cancer. Sample: CD4+ or CD8+ T cells sorted from blood, taken in a trial of the OX40 agonist ivuxolimab.

The CDR3 region has the DNA TGTGCCAGCAGCCTTTGGGCCTCCTACGAGCAGTACTTC. Its translation is CASSLWASYEQYF. V gene TRBV14 combines with J gene TRBJ2-7; D is ambiguous. The CDR3 runs 13 residues. In germline, CDR1 is SGHDN, CDR2 FVKESK. Trimming removed 4 bases from V and 0 bases from J, with 7 bases in between.